Described below is a single TCR beta chain sequence and its context. The antigen is undetermined. Cultured CD4+ T-cell DNA underwent Oncomine TCR Beta short-read sequencing. TCRdb reprocessed the PCR reads with MiXCR, giving one entry per CDR3 protein. The sample has around 4,800 distinct CDR3 sequences, 21% seen once. These data are taken from a study of vaccination and CD4 T cells after COVID-19. Study in general: Convalescent persons amounted to six males plus four females, two of whom were Hispanic.

Treatment specified: 10-day PBMC culture with coronavirus spike peptide pools or control peptides (ViraFEST assay). T cells were expanded with peptide pools, and expanded clonotypes were identified by TCR sequencing. The trim removed 2 bases at V and 4 bases at J, leaving 8 bases unmatched. The CDR3 totals 17 residues. The gene calls are TRBV23-1 and TRBJ1-1; 12 nucleotides match TRBD1. TRBV23-1 is given ORF status, its function remaining uncertain. This sequence originates from a human donor who had recovered from COVID-19. The sequencing sample was made of CD4+ T cells from blood, cultured in vitro. The CDR3 DNA is TGCGCCAGCAGTCAACCCCGGGACAGGGGGCGGTCCACTGAAGCTTTCTTT. Its protein is CASSQPRDRGRSTEAFF.